Listed below are T cell receptor beta chains from one sample, sequenced in a study of blood T cell repertoires in COVID-19. The protocol was immunoSEQ multiplex PCR, while the TCRdb copy is restricted to in-frame clones and leaves out a portion. The sample shows about 220,000 clones, around 82% of them seen only once. Sequenced: peripheral blood. The source of these receptors is a woman of 80 years or more with acute or convalescent COVID-19. CDR3s include the opening cysteine and the closing phenylalanine or tryptophan. D genes are given only for firm matches. Clone size is not always given. Where it is, it says once, few, many or a class for expanded clones.

TRBV29-1,.,.,TRBJ1-1,TGCAGCGTTGAAGATCAGTGGAGGGCAAGAAGGAACACTGAAGCTTTCTTT,CSVEDQWRARRNTEAFF
TRBV5-1,.,TRBD1,TRBJ2-7,TGCGCCAGCAGCTTAGGGACAGGGAGGGACGAGCAGTACTTC,CASSLGTGRDEQYF
TRBV7-6,.,TRBD1,TRBJ1-3,TGTGCCAGCAGCCAAAGGGGCGCAGGGGGAGAAAACACCATATATTTT,CASSQRGAGGENTIYF
TRBV28,.,.,TRBJ1-1,TGTGCCAGTCTCCGGGACTCCCGCCCCACTGAAGCTTTCTTT,CASLRDSRPTEAFF
TRBV10-3,.,TRBD2,TRBJ2-5,TGTGCCACCCTCGGGGGGGAGACCCAATACTTC,CATLGGETQYF
TRBV11-2,once,TRBD2,TRBJ2-3,TGTGCCAGCAGCTTAGGCCTAGCGGGGGGCACAGATACGCAGTATTTT,CASSLGLAGGTDTQYF
TRBV11-3,once,TRBD2,TRBJ2-1,TGTGCCAGCAGCTTAGACCCTCCGGGACTAGCGGGGGATGAGCAGTTCTTC,CASSLDPPGLAGDEQFF
TRBV5-1,.,TRBD2,TRBJ2-3,TGCGCCAGCAGCACGGGGACTAGCGGGACTCTGGATACGCAGTATTTT,CASSTGTSGTLDTQYF
TRBV5-6,.,.,TRBJ1-1,TGTGCCAGCAGCTTAGGACTGATAGCTTTCTTT,CASSLGLIAFF
TRBV6-2/TRBV6-3,once,.,TRBJ2-7,TGTGCCAGCAGTTATGGGGGGTTTGCACCATCCTCCTACGAGCAGTACTTC,CASSYGGFAPSSYEQYF
TRBV2,.,.,TRBJ1-2,TGTGCCAGCAGTGAGACTTGGGGGGGATATGGCTACACCTTC,CASSETWGGYGYTF
TRBV6-5,.,.,TRBJ1-1,TGTGCCAGCAGGGAGACAGCGGGTACGACTGAAGCTTTCTTT,CASRETAGTTEAFF
TRBV7-2,once,TRBD2,TRBJ2-3,TGTGCCAGCAGCTACACTAGCGGGGGCCTCAGACGTACAGATACGCAGTATTTT,CASSYTSGGLRRTDTQYF
TRBV11-3,once,.,TRBJ1-6,TGTGCCAGCAGTCTAGCCAGGCAGCCCCTCCACTTT,CASSLARQPLHF
TRBV6-5,.,TRBD1,TRBJ2-5,TGTGCCAGCAGTTCAGAGACAGACAGGGTGAGGGAGACCCAGTACTTC,CASSSETDRVRETQYF
TRBV4-1,.,.,TRBJ1-6,TGCGCCAGCAGCCGGGGCAGTAGCTCCTATAATTCACCCCTCCACTTT,CASSRGSSSYNSPLHF
TRBV24-1,.,TRBD1,TRBJ2-1,TGTGCCACCAGTGACTCATGGGACAGGGGAAGTAATGAGCAGTTCTTC,CATSDSWDRGSNEQFF
TRBV19,.,TRBD1,TRBJ1-1,TGTGCCAGTAGTCCCCGACAGGGGAACACTGAAGCTTTCTTT,CASSPRQGNTEAFF
TRBV25-1,.,TRBD1,TRBJ1-5,TGTGCCAGCAGTGCTACCCTAAGGACAGGGTTGGGCCAGCCCCAGCATTTT,CASSATLRTGLGQPQHF
TRBV5-1,.,.,TRBJ2-1,TGCGCCAGCAGCTTCGGGACTTCCTACTCCTACAATGAGCAGTTCTTC,CASSFGTSYSYNEQFF
TRBV4-3,.,.,TRBJ1-2,TGCGCCAGCAGCCAAGACTTCAACAGGGTTGGCTACACCTTC,CASSQDFNRVGYTF
TRBV19,.,.,TRBJ2-1,TGTGCCAGTTCACAGGCTTCGGATGAGCAGTTCTTC,CASSQASDEQFF
TRBV18,.,.,TRBJ2-2,TGTGCCAGCTCGCCTATGATGGACAGCTCCACCGGGGAGCTGTTTTTT,CASSPMMDSSTGELFF
TRBV30,.,.,TRBJ1-6,TGTGCCTGGAGAGCGGTCAATAATTCACCCCTCCACTTT,CAWRAVNNSPLHF
TRBV5-1,.,.,TRBJ1-3,TGCGCCAGCAGCTTAACTGGACGGGATTCTGGAAACACCATATATTTT,CASSLTGRDSGNTIYF
TRBV10-3,.,.,TRBJ1-5,TGTGCCATCAGTGAAGGGGACACTGGGACCCAGCATTTT,CAISEGDTGTQHF
TRBV10-3,few,.,TRBJ2-2,TGTGCCATCAGTCCCAGGGGGGACAAGAACACCGGGGAGCTGTTTTTT,CAISPRGDKNTGELFF
TRBV28,.,.,TRBJ1-6,TGTGCCAGCAGTTATCAGGGGCAGACTTCACCCCTCCACTTT,CASSYQGQTSPLHF
TRBV18,.,.,TRBJ1-6,TGTGCCAGCTCACCTGACTTCTCTTCACCCCTCCACTTT,CASSPDFSSPLHF
TRBV28,.,.,TRBJ2-3,TGTGCCAGCAAGGAGTCTAGCACAGATACGCAGTATTTT,CASKESSTDTQYF
TRBV6-2/TRBV6-3,.,.,TRBJ2-1,TGTGCCAGCAGTTACCCTAGGGGGGGGCAAAATGAGCAGTTCTTC,CASSYPRGGQNEQFF
TRBV3-1/TRBV3-2,.,.,TRBJ2-7,TGTGCCAGCAGCCAGGGGGCCTCATACTACGAGCAGTACTTC,CASSQGASYYEQYF
TRBV19,.,.,TRBJ2-3,TGTGCCAGTACGCCCCGCGCTGGCGCGAGGCCGCAGTATTTT,CASTPRAGARPQYF
TRBV28,.,TRBD1,TRBJ2-2,TGTGCCAGCAGCGAGGGACAGGGGGCGTTCGGGGAGCTGTTTTTT,CASSEGQGAFGELFF
TRBV7-3,.,.,TRBJ1-2,TGTGCCAGCAGCTTAAGTGGGGGGAGCGATGGCTACACCTTC,CASSLSGGSDGYTF
TRBV4-1,.,.,TRBJ2-7,TGCGCCAGCAGCCAAGTCCCAGGGATTAGGCACGAGCAGTACTTC,CASSQVPGIRHEQYF
TRBV5-8,.,TRBD1,TRBJ2-7,TGTGCCAGCAGCTCGACAGGGGGCAGGGGCGAGCAGTACTTC,CASSSTGGRGEQYF
TRBV24-1,.,.,TRBJ2-1,TGTGCCACCAGTGATACCGGGACTTTCAGCTCCTACAATGAGCAGTTCTTC,CATSDTGTFSSYNEQFF
TRBV18,.,.,TRBJ2-5,TGTGCCAGCTCACCCACGAGCGGGCGAGCCCCCCAAGAGACCCAGTACTTC,CASSPTSGRAPQETQYF
TRBV7-9,.,TRBD1,TRBJ1-1,TGTGCCAGCAGCTTAACCGGACAGGGGTACACTGAAGCTTTCTTT,CASSLTGQGYTEAFF
TRBV15,.,.,TRBJ1-2,TGTGCCACCAGCCCTTCGGGCCTACAGGGCTCCCTCAGAACGGTGGGCTACACCTTC,CATSPSGLQGSLRTVGYTF
TRBV7-2,few,.,TRBJ2-2,TGTGCCAGCAGCTTAGGAGGGGGAAACACCGGGGAGCTGTTTTTT,CASSLGGGNTGELFF
TRBV6-5,.,TRBD1,TRBJ2-2,TGTGCCAGCACTCGGGGACAGGACACCGGGGAGCTGTTTTTT,CASTRGQDTGELFF
TRBV2,.,TRBD1,TRBJ1-5,TGTGCCAGCAGTGAAAGGACAGGGGGCATGCAGCCCCAGCATTTT,CASSERTGGMQPQHF
TRBV7-2,.,.,TRBJ2-2,TGTGCCAGCAGCTTAATAACCAATAGCGGGGAGCTGTTTTTT,CASSLITNSGELFF
TRBV3-1/TRBV3-2,.,.,TRBJ1-6,TGTGCCAGCAGCACCGCAACAGGTATTAATTCACCCCTCCACTTT,CASSTATGINSPLHF
TRBV7-9,once,TRBD1,TRBJ1-1,TGTGCCAGCAGCCTTCCGGGGACAGTCGGTGAAGCTTTCTTT,CASSLPGTVGEAFF
TRBV2,.,TRBD2,TRBJ2-1,TGTGCCAGCAGTGAAACTACTAGCGATGAGCAGTTCTTC,CASSETTSDEQFF
TRBV30,.,.,TRBJ2-5,TGTGCCTGGAGTCAAAACCAAGAGACCCAGTACTTC,CAWSQNQETQYF
TRBV6-5,.,TRBD1,TRBJ2-3,TGTGCCAGCGGGACAGAGAGGGGGGATACGCAGTATTTT,CASGTERGDTQYF
TRBV12-3/TRBV12-4,few,.,TRBJ1-3,TGTGCCAGCAGTTTAGACACTGGAAACACCATATATTTT,CASSLDTGNTIYF
TRBV3-1/TRBV3-2,few,.,TRBJ1-1,TGTGCCAGCAGCCAAGATGAGGTGTCGCGAGCTTTCTTT,CASSQDEVSRAFF
TRBV10-3,.,.,TRBJ1-1,TGTGCCATCAGTGATCCCACTCAGACAGGTCATGAAGCTTTCTTT,CAISDPTQTGHEAFF
TRBV4-1,.,TRBD1,TRBJ2-3,TGCGCCAGCAGCCAACGACAGGGAGTCACAGATACGCAGTATTTT,CASSQRQGVTDTQYF
TRBV7-9,.,.,TRBJ1-4,TGTGCCAGCAGCTTGGGCAGAATAACAACTAATGAAAAACTGTTTTTT,CASSLGRITTNEKLFF
TRBV28,.,.,TRBJ1-5,TGTGCCAGCAGCCTGGGGGGGGTTTATCAGCCCCAGCATTTT,CASSLGGVYQPQHF
TRBV6-1,.,.,TRBJ1-2,TGTGCCAGCAGTGAAGAAAGGACAGCCGACTATGGCTACACCTTC,CASSEERTADYGYTF